The TCR beta chain under discussion was sequenced for a study of T cell clusters in autoimmune cytopenias. TRB was amplified by touch-down multiplex PCR, primer pools A and B combined. TCRdb reprocessed the multiplex PCR reads, keeping one entry per CDR3 protein, no DNA. This sample's clone table lists over 500 distinct CDR3 sequences. This clonotype is labeled large based on frequency. CDR1 and CDR2 (germline): SGHRS, YFSETQ. The CDR3 sequence is 16 residues long. Roughly 38,000 genome equivalents of blood DNA were amplified for TRB. These data also formed part of another study, on T cell repertoires in aging, cancer and after chemotherapy.

This receptor was obtained from a human donor with chronic lymphocytic leukemia. The rearrangement links TRBV5-1 to TRBJ2-3. The sequenced sample was peripheral blood. CDR3 loop: CASSLDGSTLTDTQYF.